This note documents a single TCR beta chain sequence. Its antigen remains undetermined. The observed sequence ends 3 residues before the CDR3 terminus, with the missing tail filled in from the germline J gene. Equivalent amounts of genomic DNA from CVID and control samples were used as sequencing input. For every sample, a 60 bp segment covering the rearranged TCRbeta CDR3 region was amplified and then sequenced. The immunoSEQ assay, a bias-corrected multiplex PCR combined with high-throughput sequencing, was used to amplify TCRbeta. Turning to the authors' computational methods: Every unique nucleotide sequence counted as a clone and was annotated with V, D and J genes, copy number and frequency. Sequences were labeled productive if in frame, and non-productive if out of frame or containing stop codons. Clonality was calculated from Shannon's entropy as previously described. Mean CDR3 Kyte-Doolittle hydropathy was derived from the predicted amino acid sequences of productive clones. The R hclust function was used to hierarchically cluster scaled V gene usage with Manhattan distance and complete linkage. Sharing of clones by CDR3 amino acid sequence was evaluated by resampling 12 repertoires per group over 100 rounds. The repertoires were searched for 65 to 85 published EBV-specific TCRbeta sequences and some 240 published CMV-specific TCRbeta sequences. A couple of CVID samples that yielded fewer than 10,000 sequences were excluded from the analysis, so fewer than 45 CVID repertoires were retained. In TCRdb, the immuneACCESS table is reduced to in-frame sequences with V and J assigned. These tables do not hold every clone; where another copy was compared, an unresolved V gene accounts for under half, and the others remain unexplained. The V and J calls and the clone size are those of that table, but D and trimming were determined from the DNA. Listed for this sample are about 32,000 clones, none observed only a single time. The ten largest clonotypes hold about 5% of the sample.

This specimen belongs to a study of T cell clonality in common variable immunodeficiency (dated by TCRdb to between 2014 and 2017). The paper as a whole reports these results and caveats: CVID TCRbeta sequences reportedly showed fewer deletions and N-nucleotide insertions and lacked highly modified clones with 13 or more V deletions. CVID subjects shared fewer TCRbeta clones with each other than healthy controls did (p < 0.0001). Patient heterogeneity within the CVID cohort put limits on correlating repertoire features with clinical complications. Increased TCRbeta clonality was found in CVID subjects compared with healthy controls (t-test p = 0.018), with the increase being most characteristic of about a third of subjects. According to the authors, finding the cause of the higher clonality in CVID would require sequencing the repertoires of T cell subpopulations. Despite equal DNA input, controls averaged around 82,000 unique sequences per sample versus around 30,000 in CVID samples.

Standard criteria were used to diagnose CVID, namely serum IgG, IgA and/or IgM reduced below the normal range together with specific antibody deficiency. The CVID group comprised about 46 subjects, approximately 15 female and roughly 30 male, aged roughly 9 to 70 years with a mean age of about 40. Predominantly Caucasian heritage was noted among both the CVID patients and the healthy controls. At the time of study participation, every CVID subject had been on replacement immunoglobulin therapy for at least one year. At blood collection, none of the CVID subjects was ill or on immunomodulatory or immunosuppressive medication. Heparinized peripheral whole blood samples of about 4.5 to 8 ml were collected from each donor. Genomic DNA from adults with common variable immune deficiency (CVID) and from healthy adult controls was used for sequencing of TCRbeta CDR3 repertoires. Diluted blood was density-centrifuged over Hypaque 1077 or Ficoll-Paque to isolate peripheral blood mononuclear cells. Unsorted mononuclear cells served as the source of genomic DNA, which was extracted either by Qiagen column purification or by a centrifugation-based method.

The CDR3 spans 15 residues, from the cysteine through the phenylalanine. Of the CDR3's DNA, 36 bases were read; they are in frame from base 1. V gives up 3 bases and J gives up 7 bases, and the segment between their germline ends measures 15 bases. CDR1 and CDR2 are read off the germline V gene as KGHSH and LQKENI. The receptor's source is a human donor with common variable immunodeficiency. Sequencing used peripheral blood mononuclear cells. The V gene is TRBV18 and the J gene is TRBJ2-2, with TRBD2 perhaps the D gene, on 6 matching bases. CDR3 bases read: TGTGCCAGCTCACCGGCGGGACTTGGGATCGGGGAG. Protein translation: CASSPAGLGIGE. The whole CDR3 protein is CASSPAGLGIGELFF.